A selection of T cell receptor beta chains follows, all from one sample in a study of T-cell reconstitution after alpha-beta-depleted transplantation in children. TCRdb re-analysed the PCR reads in MiXCR, keeping a single row per CDR3 protein. Among about 980,000 distinct CDR3 sequences listed, about 26% were seen once. The sequencing here drew on PBMCs, mostly from graft donor cells, taken 360 days after TCRalphabeta/CD19-depleted stem cell transplant. These TCRs come from a boy under two years old who had a stem cell transplant for SCID, so the T cells may come from the graft donor. Both conserved end residues are part of each CDR3. The D gene is left open where the match is weak. The size entry is marked missing in some rows and otherwise reads once, few, many or a size class.

D	size	V	J	CDR3	DNA
TRBD2	few	TRBV10-3	TRBJ2-1	CAISGERGSYNEQFF	TGTGCCATCAGTGGTGAGCGGGGCTCCTACAATGAGCAGTTCTTC
TRBD1	NA	TRBV12-3/TRBV12-4	TRBJ2-1	CASPDRTYDEQFF	TGTGCCAGCCCGGACAGGACCTATGATGAGCAGTTCTTC
NA	once	TRBV3-1	TRBJ1-1	CASSHRPGPNTEAFF	TGTGCCAGCAGCCACCGACCGGGACCCAACACTGAAGCTTTCTTT
TRBD2	few	TRBV4-1	TRBJ2-1	CASSQKVGTERGWNEQFF	TGCGCCAGCAGCCAAAAAGTCGGGACTGAGCGGGGTTGGAATGAGCAGTTCTTC
NA	NA	TRBV4-2	TRBJ2-7	CASSQDETPDYEQYF	TGTGCCAGCAGCCAAGACGAGACACCTGACTACGAGCAGTACTTC
TRBD1	once	TRBV6-1	TRBJ1-5	CASSPLQGAGQPQHF	TGTGCCAGCAGTCCCCTACAGGGGGCAGGTCAGCCCCAGCATTTT
NA	NA	TRBV3-1	TRBJ2-7	CASSQGTGWKEQYF	TGTGCCAGCAGCCAAGGTACTGGGTGGAAAGAGCAGTACTTC
NA	NA	TRBV5-6	TRBJ2-6	CASSSDPWDSGANVLTF	TGTGCCAGCAGCTCCGACCCATGGGACTCTGGGGCCAACGTCCTGACTTTC
NA	few	TRBV5-1	TRBJ2-2	CASHVSGAHAGELFF	TGCGCCAGCCACGTATCGGGGGCTCATGCCGGGGAGCTGTTTTTT
NA	NA	TRBV24-1	TRBJ2-7	CATSDPNRAYYEQYF	TGTGCCACCAGTGACCCTAACAGAGCTTACTACGAGCAGTACTTC